These 30 T cell receptor beta chains were sequenced from one sample in a study of regulatory T cells in long-lasting Graves disease. Arm-PCR with iRepertoire HTBI primers amplified the CDR3 regions for these TCR beta libraries. TCRdb recomputed calls from the multiplex PCR reads with MiXCR, one row per CDR3 protein. Of around 250,000 distinct CDR3 sequences listed, roughly 18% are singletons. Sample time point: newly diagnosed GD, antithyroid drugs for less than 3 months. The TCR library was prepared using RNA isolated from PBMCs. The data also belong to a second study, concerning T cells in Graves' hyperthyroidism and ophthalmopathy.

The sample was peripheral blood mononuclear cells (PBMCs), taken at new diagnosis, from a patient treated with antithyroid drugs. These receptors came from a woman aged 25-40 years with Graves disease.

This clonotype was seen many times. The V and J genes are TRBV4-2 and TRBJ1-5; D is perhaps TRBD1 (5 bases). V gave up 0 bases and J gave up 3 bases, with 9 bases separating them. CDR3 length equals 15 residues. Germline V lookup: CDR1 LGHNA, CDR2 YNFKEQ. CDR3 sequence: CASSQEGTHNQPQHF. CDR3 sequence (DNA): TGTGCCAGCAGCCAAGAAGGGACGCACAATCAGCCCCAGCATTTT.

Details on this clonotype: A much larger clonotype is one base distant, so this may be a read error. The gene calls are TRBV6-6 and TRBJ2-1; a possible D gene is TRBD1 (6 bases). This CDR3 region has 14 residues. The germline gives CDR1 MNHNY, CDR2 SVGAGI (reference sequence). Trimming took off 0 bases at V and 10 bases at J, with 13 bases between the two ends. CDR3 in DNA: TGTGCCAGCAGTTACTCGCAGGGGACATACGAGCAGTTCTTC. Its translation is CASSYSQGTYEQFF.

At least ten counts were recorded for this clonotype. The chain has TRBV12-3 or TRBV12-4 and TRBJ2-3; D gene ambiguous. This CDR3 spans 13 amino acids. Deletions cut 1 base from V and 6 bases from J, with 8 bases between. The CDR3 here is CASSLEVIDTQYF. The DNA for the CDR3 is TGTGCCAGCAGTTTAGAAGTCATCGATACGCAGTATTTT.

This clonotype was detected many times. The chain employs TRBV5-5 and TRBJ1-2; D unclear. V lost 4 bases to trimming and J lost 5 bases, with 18 bases between them. Looked up from germline, CDR1 is SGHKS and CDR2 is YYEKEE (reference sequence). The CDR3 spans 15 residues. In nucleotides, the CDR3 is TGTGCCAGCAGCGGCTCGTCTGAGCACCCATATGGCTACACCTTC. This sequence encodes CASSGSSEHPYGYTF.

This clonotype has at least ten counts. The chain employs TRBV18 and TRBJ1-6, with D unclear. This CDR3 has 14 residues. V lost 3 bases and J lost 7, with 10 bases in between. Per germline, CDR1 KGHSH and CDR2 LQKENI. CDR3 residues: CASSPTSPNSPLHF. CDR3 nucleotide sequence: TGTGCCAGCTCACCGACATCGCCCAATTCACCCCTCCACTTT.

This clonotype showed up many times. This rearrangement joins TRBV7-8 to TRBJ1-4; a weak D match, TRBD1 (5 bases). V shed 8 bases and J shed 5 bases, with 15 bases lying between them. This CDR3 is built from 14 residues. CDR1 is SGHVS, CDR2 FQNEAQ, per germline. As DNA, the CDR3 is TGTGCCAGCGGATACGGGACGGCAAATGAAAAACTGTTTTTT. Residues: CASGYGTANEKLFF. Drawing the rest from reference TRBV7-8 and TRBJ1-4, the complete variable domain is GAGVSQSPRYKVAKRGQDVALRCDPISGHVSLFWYQQALGQGPEFLTYFQNEAQLDKSGLPSDRFFAERPEGSVSTLKIQRTQQEDSAVYLCASGYGTANEKLFFGSGTQLSVL.

This clonotype was seen many times. The chain couples TRBV20-1 to TRBJ1-2; D unresolved. The V gene's germline CDR1 is DFQATT and CDR2 SNEGSKA (reference sequence). V was shortened by 6 bases and J by 5 bases, with 19 bases between the two germline ends. The CDR3 spans 14 residues. The CDR3 sequence: CSARTELLFYGYTF. CDR3 DNA sequence: TGCAGTGCCAGGACGGAGCTGCTGTTTTATGGCTACACCTTC.

This clonotype has at least ten counts. Compared with germline, one end of the junction differs, possibly owing to a read error. The chain is built from TRBV2 and TRBJ1-1; TRBD1 agrees at 7 bases. CDR3 size: 15 residues. Germline CDR1 reads SNHLY; CDR2 reads FYNNEI. CDR3 coding DNA: TGTGCCAGCAGTGAAGGACAGGGCTTAAACACTGAAGCTTCCTTT. This sequence encodes CASSEGQGLNTEASF.

This clonotype was detected ten times or more. V is TRBV6-5 and J is TRBJ1-1; D gene ambiguous. The germline V and J ends were trimmed by 1 base and 1 base, with 4 bases remaining between them. The germline gives CDR1 MNHEY, CDR2 SVGAGI. The CDR3 extends over 13 amino acids. CDR3 coding DNA: TGTGCCAGCAGTTACTTGAAGAACACTGAAGCTTTCTTT. It codes for CASSYLKNTEAFF.

This clonotype turned up a few times. The chain uses TRBV19 and TRBJ1-5, with 8 nucleotides matching TRBD1. The CDR3 length is 15 residues. The V segment lost 6 bases and the J segment 1 base; nucleotides outside the gene matches: 5. Looked up from germline, CDR1 is LNHDA and CDR2 is SQIVND (reference sequence). The CDR3 loop is CASSVDRGSNQPQHF. DNA for the CDR3: TGTGCCAGTAGCGTAGACAGGGGAAGCAATCAGCCCCAGCATTTT.

Ten or more counts support this clonotype. The chain employs TRBV28 and TRBJ1-2; D is unclear. This CDR3 region has 12 residues. V lost 8 bases, J lost 3 bases, and 10 bases lay in between. The germline CDR1 and CDR2 sequences are MDHEN and SYDVKM. The DNA of the CDR3 is TGTGCCAGCTCCATTCCGGACTATGGCTACACCTTC. Its translation is CASSIPDYGYTF.

This clonotype was seen at least ten times. The chain uses TRBV12-3 or TRBV12-4 and TRBJ1-3; the D gene is possibly TRBD1 (5 bases). This CDR3 is built from 11 residues. Trimming cost V 5 bases and J 11 bases, with 10 bases left between them. The CDR3 sequence is CASSPGTSIYF. The CDR3 region has the DNA TGTGCCAGCAGTCCCGGGACGTCCATATATTTT.

This clonotype was seen repeatedly, ten times or more. This rearrangement joins TRBV9 to TRBJ2-5; TRBD1 matches 7 bases. Looked up from germline, CDR1 is SGDLS and CDR2 is YYNGEE. V lost 3 bases and J lost 5; bases outside the gene matches: 16. This CDR3 has 17 amino acids. Here the CDR3 reads CASSEGRPGGRAETQYF. Written as DNA, the CDR3 is TGTGCCAGCAGCGAGGGCCGGCCAGGGGGTAGGGCGGAGACCCAGTACTTC.

The V and J genes are TRBV7-3 and TRBJ2-7; 8 bases match TRBD2. The CDR3 length is 14 residues. Unmatched junction bases numbered 7, after V lost 5 bases and J lost 4 bases. Per germline, CDR1 SGHTA and CDR2 FQGTGA. CDR3 sequence (DNA): TGTGCCAGCAGCCCGTACGGGGGGGCGTACGAGCAGTACTTC. It is translated as CASSPYGGAYEQYF.

Many counts were recorded for this clonotype. The gene calls are TRBV6-1 and TRBJ2-5; no clear D. The CDR3 contains 13 residues. V lost 8 bases, J lost 1 base, and 11 bases lay in between. Germline CDR1 and CDR2: MNHNS and SASEGT. CDR3 region: CASAEVGQETQYF. CDR3 sequence (DNA): TGTGCCAGCGCTGAGGTGGGCCAAGAGACCCAGTACTTC.

This clonotype appeared many times. The rearrangement uses TRBV19 and TRBJ1-2; unclear D gene. V lost 3 bases, J lost 8 bases, and 16 bases lay in between. The V gene's germline CDR1 is LNHDA and CDR2 SQIVND (reference sequence). This CDR3 has 14 amino acids. CDR3 protein: CASSIVRTDRGYTF. CDR3 coding DNA: TGTGCCAGTAGTATCGTCAGAACCGACCGGGGCTACACCTTC.

The chain carries TRBV7-9 and TRBJ2-7; 8 positions match TRBD2. V was clipped by 1 base and J by 7 bases; unmatched bases: 6. Germline V gives CDR1 SEHNR, CDR2 FQNEAQ (reference sequence). The CDR3 has 14 residues. The CDR3 region is CASSLGLAGEEQYF. The CDR3 nucleotides read TGTGCCAGCAGCTTAGGGCTAGCGGGCGAAGAGCAGTACTTC.

The table lists this clonotype with many counts. V gene TRBV7-2 combines with J gene TRBJ1-1, with D hard to call. CDR1 is SGHTA, CDR2 FQGNSA, per germline. The CDR3 contains 15 residues. Trimming pared 3 bases from V and 0 bases from J, leaving 11 bases between. The CDR3 DNA is TGTGCCAGCAGCTTTAGGTGGAATATGAACACTGAAGCTTTCTTT. Translation gives CASSFRWNMNTEAFF.

J is TRBJ1-4 and V is TRBV12-3 or TRBV12-4; 8 bases line up with TRBD1. The length of the CDR3 is 15 residues. The V gene end was trimmed by 3 bases and the J gene end by 5 bases; junction bases not matched to a gene: 5. In DNA, the CDR3 is TGTGCCAGCAGTTTCGGACAGGGCTGGAATGAAAAACTGTTTTTT. Translation gives CASSFGQGWNEKLFF.

This clonotype showed up many times. This rearrangement joins TRBV7-9 to TRBJ2-7; 7 nucleotides align to TRBD1. The germline V gene has CDR1 SEHNR and CDR2 FQNEAQ (reference sequence). Trimming cost V 5 bases and J 7 bases; bases outside gene matches: 8. The CDR3 has 13 residues. Here the CDR3 DNA reads TGTGCCAGCAGCCAGGGGGTAGAAGGGGAGCAGTACTTC. This translates into CASSQGVEGEQYF.

Ten or more counts support this clonotype. The chain is built from TRBV3-1 and TRBJ2-1; D is perhaps TRBD2 (6 bases). Per the germline V gene, CDR1 is LGHDT and CDR2 is YNNKEL (reference sequence). Trimming pared 5 bases from V and 5 bases from J, leaving 16 bases between. This CDR3 region has 15 residues. The CDR3 DNA is TGTGCCAGCAGCAGACCAAGCGGGCCCCACAATGAGCAGTTCTTC. Translating gives CASSRPSGPHNEQFF.

This clonotype was seen many times. The chain joins TRBV2 to TRBJ2-6, with D maybe TRBD2 (5 bases). CDR3 length equals 16 residues. Germline V gene lookup returns CDR1 SNHLY and CDR2 FYNNEI. Trimming took 4 bases from V and 0 from J, leaving 10 bases between them. CDR3 sequence: CASSVEGNSGANVLTF. In DNA form, the CDR3 reads TGTGCCAGCAGTGTCGAGGGAAACTCTGGGGCCAACGTCCTGACTTTC.

This clonotype was counted at least ten times. The chain combines TRBV7-8 with TRBJ1-3; D might be TRBD1 (6 bases). Between the trimmed V and J ends, which lost 5 bases and 2 bases, there was a span of 16 bases. Germline values: CDR1 SGHVS, CDR2 FQNEAQ. The CDR3 has 16 amino acids. DNA of the CDR3: TGTGCCAGCAGCCCAGGAAGGGGGGCAGCTGGAAACACCATATATTTT. Encoded protein: CASSPGRGAAGNTIYF.

The table lists this clonotype with many counts. This chain connects TRBV6-1 to TRBJ1-5; unclear D gene. Trimming stripped 10 bases from V and 3 bases from J, with 13 bases between. This CDR3 has 13 amino acids. Germline V lookup: CDR1 MNHNS, CDR2 SASEGT. The CDR3 DNA sequence: TGTGCCATCCAAGGACGCTACAATCAGCCCCAGCATTTT. This encodes CAIQGRYNQPQHF.

This clonotype has at least ten counts. The V call is TRBV6-1, the J call TRBJ2-2, with TRBD1 identical over 8 bases. Germline values: CDR1 MNHNS, CDR2 SASEGT. The V segment lost 6 bases and the J segment 6 bases; nucleotides outside the gene matches: 15. The CDR3 is 17 amino acids. The CDR3 is CASSVLSGGFRAGELFF. As DNA, the CDR3 is TGTGCCAGCAGCGTTTTGTCAGGGGGCTTTAGGGCCGGGGAGCTGTTTTTT.

Regarding this clonotype: One base away lies a much larger clone, so this may be a sequencing read error. The chain uses TRBV11-3 and TRBJ2-5, with D possibly matching TRBD2 (5 bases). This CDR3 spans 18 amino acids. Germline lookup yields CDR1 SGHNT and CDR2 YENEEA. Here the CDR3 DNA reads TGCACCAGCAGCCAAGATCGGGAAACCACGCCGACTCGAGAAACCCAGTACTTC. This codes for CTSSQDRETTPTRETQYF.

This clonotype was observed many times. This CDR3 is CASSLDQDRDYYGYTF. Written as DNA, the CDR3 is TGTGCCAGCAGCTTAGATCAGGACAGGGATTACTATGGCTACACCTTC. The chain is built from TRBV11-2 and TRBJ1-2; 8 bases agree with TRBD1. Germline V lookup: CDR1 SGHAT, CDR2 FQNNGV. There are 16 residues in the CDR3. V lost 0 bases, J lost 3 bases, and 6 bases stayed unmatched. The variable domain in full, with the rest retrieved from reference TRBV11-2 and TRBJ1-2, is EAGVAQSPRYKIIEKRQSVAFWCNPISGHATLYWYQQILGQGPKLLIQFQNNGVVDDSQLPKDRFSAERLKGVDSTLKIQPAKLEDSAVYLCASSLDQDRDYYGYTFGSGTRLTVV.

This clonotype was found many times. This rearrangement joins TRBV5-1 to TRBJ2-7; TRBD1 agrees at 8 bases. Germline V CDR1 and CDR2: SGHRS, YFSETQ. The CDR3 has 16 amino acids. The V segment lost 4 bases and the J segment 3 bases; nucleotides outside the gene matches: 12. CDR3 bases: TGCGCCAGCAGCCAATATGAGGACAGGGCGCGCTACGAGCAGTACTTC. This codes for CASSQYEDRARYEQYF.

This clonotype was detected only once. J is TRBJ2-1 and V is TRBV28; perhaps TRBD1 as D (5 bases). Trimming removed 5 bases from V and 0 bases from J, with 14 bases in between. The length of the CDR3 is 16 residues. The germline V gene has CDR1 MDHEN and CDR2 SYDVKM. The CDR3 is CASSPSYRSSYNEQFF. CDR3 coding DNA: TGTGCCAGCAGTCCTTCCTACAGGAGCTCCTACAATGAGCAGTTCTTC.

In this sample, this clonotype turned up a few times. This chain links TRBV2 with TRBJ2-1; the D is unclear. The J call may be mistaken, given a closer DNA end match to TRBJ2-5. The CDR3 length is 15 residues. Per the germline V gene, CDR1 is SNHLY and CDR2 is FYNNEI. This CDR3 is CASSGRLVLGETQYF. Written as DNA, the CDR3 is TGTGCCAGCAGTGGAAGGCTAGTGTTAGGAGAGACCCAGTACTTC.